This TCR beta chain was identified in a study of OX40 agonist ivuxolimab in advanced cancers. Across the study: Every 2 weeks, ivuxolimab was infused into the patients intravenously at between 0.01 and 10 mg/kg. Study-level points and caveats: Clones of CD4+ and CD8+ blood T cells grew by week 6 at doses of 0.1 to 3.0 mg/kg. Some nonresponders additionally presented with little normalized T-cell clonal expansion.

Patients who had autoimmune disease history or got systemic immunosuppression were left out. Notes on this clone: Its antigen is not known.

Only in-frame clones appear in the TCRdb table, and some are missing; sequencing was by immunoSEQ multiplex PCR. Of some 41,000 clones listed, roughly 93% are singletons. Trimming stripped 4 bases from V and 8 bases from J, with 22 bases between. Germline CDR1 and CDR2: SGHTS and YDEGEE. The CDR3 loop spans 16 amino acids. This clonotype was sampled from an adult with an advanced solid tumor such as melanoma, head and neck, liver or kidney cancer. The V call is TRBV5-8, the J call TRBJ2-1; D is undetermined. The material sequenced was CD4+ or CD8+ T cells sorted from blood, taken in a trial of the OX40 agonist ivuxolimab. CDR3 coding DNA: TGTGCCAGCAGCCCCTCCCCCGAGACCATGGTCTATGAGCAGTTCTTC. Encoded protein: CASSPSPETMVYEQFF. Complete variable domain (other parts from reference TRBV5-8 and TRBJ2-1): EAGVTQSPTHLIKTRGQQATLRCSPISGHTSVYWYQQALGLGLQFLLWYDEGEERNRGNFPPRFSGRQFPNYSSELNVNALELEDSALYLCASSPSPETMVYEQFFGPGTRLTVL.